This TCR beta chain was obtained from a study of early T cells in non-severe SARS-CoV-2 infection (dated by TCRdb to the early 2020s). About the study as a whole: Because TCR sequencing relied on bulk RNA taken from unsorted whole blood, pairing of alpha and beta chains was not possible.

Measured from the cysteine to the phenylalanine, the CDR3 is 13 residues long. The CDR3 DNA has 39 bases and is translated from base 1. For CDR1 and CDR2, the germline V gene (reference sequence) lists SEHNR and FQNEAQ. The junction carries 11 bases between V and J, which are trimmed by 3 bases and 8 bases respectively. The paper as a whole reports these results and caveats: VDJdb matching was skewed toward anti-spike CD8 responses and likely underestimated virus-specific expansions by missing private and CD4 specificities.

Library preparation was by 5' RACE. TCRdb names NextSeq 500 as the instrument used. Unique molecular identifiers were attached to individual cDNA molecules in the TCR library protocol so that sequencing error and PCR bias could be corrected. TCR alpha and beta chains were both sequenced, and the abundances of alpha and beta sequences in each sample were closely correlated with each other. As for the original processing: V gene, J gene and CDR3 annotation of TCR sequences was performed with Decombinator V4. TCRs were defined as expanded if a significant change between any two time points was detected under a Poisson model with p below 0.0001. TCR abundances were normalised to the total number of TCRs sequenced in each sample and reported as counts per million. MAIT TCRs were defined by TRAV1-2 paired with TRAJ12, TRAJ20 or TRAJ33, and iNKT TCRs by TRAV10 paired with TRAJ18. VDJdb, accessed 1 November 2021, was searched for CMV, EBV and SARS-CoV-2 annotated TCRs, with TCRs annotated for multiple antigens excluded. The public reads were quality trimmed at Q25 with fastp and then assembled into clones with MiXCR by TCRdb, keeping productive beta chains. A single entry per CDR3 protein holds the most common genes and DNA from its merged rows. The V and J calls follow TCRdb's processing rather than the paper's. The sample yields about 64,000 distinct CDR3 sequences; over 9.5% were counted once. The leading ten clones occupy over 1.3% of the sample.

This was a case-control study nested in a cohort of healthcare workers in London, UK, who had nasopharyngeal swab PCR tests and blood samples taken every week. Between 23 and 31 March 2020, the week of the UK lockdown, healthcare workers were enrolled and then followed up weekly for as long as 16 weeks. This clonotype was picked up a small number of times. Its antigen has not been determined. The input lacks base qualities; no much larger clone sits a single base away. The sequences come from whole blood, collected at baseline. This clonotype originated in an adult who was a healthcare worker with PCR-confirmed SARS-CoV-2 infection or an uninfected control (not recorded which). The V and J genes are TRBV7-9 and TRBJ2-1; the D segment might be TRBD1 or TRBD2, since each matches 5 bases. DNA sequence: TGTGCCAGCAGCTTGGGGACCACAGATGAGCAGTTCTTC. This gives the protein CASSLGTTDEQFF.